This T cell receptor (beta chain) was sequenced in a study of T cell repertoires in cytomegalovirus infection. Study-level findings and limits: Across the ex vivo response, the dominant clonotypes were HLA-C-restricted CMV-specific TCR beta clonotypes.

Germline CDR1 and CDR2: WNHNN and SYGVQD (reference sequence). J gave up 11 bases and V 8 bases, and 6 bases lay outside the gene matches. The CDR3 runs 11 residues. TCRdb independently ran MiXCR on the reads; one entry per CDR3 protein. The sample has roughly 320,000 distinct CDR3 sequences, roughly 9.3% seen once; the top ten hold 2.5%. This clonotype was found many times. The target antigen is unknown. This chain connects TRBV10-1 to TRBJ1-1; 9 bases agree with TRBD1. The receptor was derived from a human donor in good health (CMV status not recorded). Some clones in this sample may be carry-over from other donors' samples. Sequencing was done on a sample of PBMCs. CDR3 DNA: TGCGCCAGCGGAACAGGGGGCTACGCTTTCTTT. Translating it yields CASGTGGYAFF.